This T cell receptor (beta chain) was sequenced during a study of T cells in Graves' hyperthyroidism and ophthalmopathy. Amplification of TCR beta CDR3 regions used RNA as the template. HTBI primers were the set used in a first-round RT-PCR of the TCR CDR3. TCRdb passed the multiplex PCR reads through MiXCR, listing each CDR3 protein once. The sample contains roughly 500,000 distinct CDR3 sequences, about 20% of which appear only once. This clonotype has a count of ten or more. Antigen unknown. Germline CDR1 SEHNR, CDR2 FQNEAQ (reference sequence). The germline V and J ends were trimmed by 4 bases and 1 base, with 5 bases remaining between them. This CDR3 has 13 amino acids. Uncontrolled infections, other autoimmune diseases, pregnancy or lactation led to exclusion of patients. Used for diagnoses were clinical symptoms, serum thyroxine and TRAb, thyroid ultrasound and orbital computed tomography. The authors obtained PBMCs from roughly 10 ml of fresh peripheral blood.

Study results and limitations: Expanded thyroid clonotypes (above 0.001) were mostly also found in blood.

Sequencing used blood. This sequence was found in a woman in her seventies with Graves' ophthalmopathy. This chain connects TRBV7-9 to TRBJ2-1; D ambiguous. The CDR3 is CASSSLSYNEQFF. CDR3 DNA sequence: TGTGCCAGCAGCTCCTTATCCTACAATGAGCAGTTCTTC.